This entry lists 16 T cell receptor beta chains sequenced from one sample in a study of T cells after posttransplantation cyclophosphamide (dated by TCRdb to the mid-2010s). Library creation used the immunoSEQ multiplex PCR assay. TCRdb mirrors the immuneACCESS table, restricted to in-frame sequences. Some clones are absent from its copies; in checked studies, under half trace to an unresolved V gene, and the reason for the others is unknown. In all, the sample holds about 22,000 clones, and 85% to 90% of those were seen once. Jointly, the top ten make up roughly an eighth of the sample. The meaning of the sample's treatment or condition label: high-dose cyclophosphamide on days +3 and +4 as single-agent GVHD prophylaxis. PTCy patients received busulfan and fludarabine conditioning, a related or unrelated marrow graft, and cyclophosphamide on days +3 and +4. Sequenced here: PBMCs, sampled after allogeneic stem cell transplant with posttransplant cyclophosphamide. These receptors were taken from a female patient in her 30s who received an allogeneic stem cell transplant from an unrelated donor, was CMV-positive, and had no GVHD. Following a transplant, some T cells may be graft donor cells, not patient cells.

Details on this clone: The same CDR3 can be traced to other DNA sequences in this sample. The chain combines TRBV11-3 with TRBJ2-1, with 10 bases identical to TRBD2. With V trimmed by 3 bases and J by 4 bases, 0 bases remained unmatched. Germline CDR1 and CDR2: SGHNT and YENEEA. This CDR3 region has 14 residues. CDR3 protein: CASSFSGGYNEQFF. In DNA, the CDR3 is TGTGCCAGCAGCTTTAGCGGGGGGTACAATGAGCAGTTCTTC.

The chain uses TRBV19 and TRBJ2-7; 7 nucleotides match TRBD2. Trimming cost V 1 base and J 3 bases; bases outside gene matches: 3. Germline V gene lookup returns CDR1 LNHDA and CDR2 SQIVND (reference sequence). The CDR3 runs to 14 residues. The CDR3 DNA is TGTGCCAGTAGTATAGGCTCGGGGGGCTACGAGCAGTACTTC. It encodes CASSIGSGGYEQYF.

The chain employs TRBV7-9 and TRBJ1-1; 8 nucleotides agree with TRBD1. The CDR3 is 15 residues long. The V gene's germline CDR1 is SEHNR and CDR2 FQNEAQ (reference sequence). Trimming cost V 4 bases and J 5 bases; bases outside gene matches: 9. DNA of the CDR3: TGTGCCAGCAGCTCACCGACAGGGGTGGAGACTGAAGCTTTCTTT. This sequence encodes CASSSPTGVETEAFF.

The sample holds a few counts of this clone. V and J are TRBV5-6 and TRBJ2-7; TRBD1 agrees at 7 bases. The CDR3 is 15 residues long. Trimming at V came to 5 bases and at J to 4 bases, leaving 12 bases not matched to a gene. CDR1 and CDR2 from the germline V gene are SGHDT and YYEEEE. This CDR3 is CASRTLGDSAYEQYF. The CDR3 DNA follows: TGTGCCAGCAGAACACTGGGGGACAGTGCTTACGAGCAGTACTTC.

This clone was seen only once. The rearrangement joins TRBV27 to TRBJ1-5, with D perhaps TRBD1 (5 bases). The germline gives CDR1 MNHEY, CDR2 SMNVEV (reference sequence). CDR3 length: 16 amino acids. V was trimmed by 0 bases and J by 7 bases, leaving 16 bases between them. The CDR3 is CASSLSRARAPQPQHF. CDR3 nucleotide sequence: TGTGCCAGCAGTTTATCCCGGGCCAGGGCCCCCCAGCCCCAGCATTTT.

The chain carries TRBV10-3 and TRBJ2-7, with D possibly being TRBD1 (6 bases). The CDR3 totals 15 residues. Trimming pared 2 bases from V and 2 bases from J, leaving 13 bases between. Germline V CDR1 and CDR2: ENHRY, SYGVKD. The CDR3 loop is CAISERSQGTYEQYF. The CDR3 DNA follows: TGTGCCATCAGTGAGCGGTCCCAGGGGACCTACGAGCAGTACTTC.

This chain joins TRBV4-3 and TRBJ2-3; 12 nucleotides match TRBD2. Per the germline V gene, CDR1 is LGHNA and CDR2 is YSLEER. There are 18 residues in the CDR3. Trimming removed 0 bases from V and 4 bases from J; junction bases left unmatched: 8. CDR3 region: CASSQDGLAGGPADTQYF. The CDR3 DNA reads TGCGCCAGCAGCCAAGATGGGCTAGCGGGGGGGCCAGCAGATACGCAGTATTTT.

The V gene is TRBV4-3, the J gene TRBJ1-2; D is unclear. V was shortened by 4 bases and J by 0 bases, with 9 bases between the two germline ends. CDR3 size: 14 residues. Germline-derived CDR1 and CDR2 are LGHNA and YSLEER. CDR3 nucleotides: TGCGCCAGCAGCCCACGGTACTCTAACTATGGCTACACCTTC. It yields the protein CASSPRYSNYGYTF.

The chain combines TRBV9 with TRBJ2-2; 12 nucleotides match TRBD2. V was pared by 3 bases and J by 4 bases, with 7 bases of the junction left unmatched. CDR1 and CDR2 from the germline V gene are SGDLS and YYNGEE. CDR3 size: 17 residues. The CDR3 DNA follows: TGTGCCAGCAGCGATCCTCTAGCGGGGGGGCCCACCGGGGAGCTGTTTTTT. It specifies CASSDPLAGGPTGELFF.

The rearrangement uses TRBV6-5 and TRBJ1-2; a possible D gene is TRBD1 (6 bases). V was trimmed by 7 bases and J by 8 bases, leaving 17 bases between them. The CDR3 is 13 residues long. CDR1 and CDR2 from the germline V gene are MNHEY and SVGAGI. In DNA form, the CDR3 reads TGTGCCAGCACCCCGGGGGGCCCCTGGGGCTACACCTTC. It specifies CASTPGGPWGYTF.

The V gene is TRBV27, the J gene TRBJ1-5; TRBD1 agrees at 7 bases. With V trimmed by 3 bases and J by 3 bases, 11 bases remained unmatched. This CDR3 region has 17 residues. From germline, CDR1 is MNHEY and CDR2 SMNVEV (reference sequence). The CDR3 nucleotides are TGTGCCAGCAGTTTGACACCTGGGACAGCGTTCAATCAGCCCCAGCATTTT. Amino acid sequence: CASSLTPGTAFNQPQHF.

V usage is TRBV5-4 and J usage is TRBJ2-3, with 10 positions matching TRBD2. The J segment lost 4 bases and the V segment lost 0 bases, leaving 5 bases of the junction unmatched. The CDR3 loop spans 16 amino acids. The germline V gene encodes CDR1 SGHNT and CDR2 YYREEE (reference sequence). The CDR3 protein is CASSLGSGGAADTQYF. Written as DNA, the CDR3 is TGTGCCAGCAGCTTGGGAAGCGGGGGGGCCGCAGATACGCAGTATTTT. Together with reference TRBV5-4 and TRBJ2-3, the CDR3 gives the full variable domain: ETGVTQSPTHLIKTRGQQVTLRCSSQSGHNTVSWYQQALGQGPQFIFQYYREEENGRGNFPPRFSGLQFPNYSSELNVNALELDDSALYLCASSLGSGGAADTQYFGPGTRLTVL.

CDR3 loop: CASSQDIWQKNTIYF. The CDR3, as DNA: TGCGCCAGCAGCCAAGATATATGGCAGAAAAACACCATATATTTT. This rearrangement joins TRBV4-3 to TRBJ1-3; D remains unclear. Trimming left V 0 bases short and J 6 bases short, with 12 bases between. There are 15 residues in the CDR3. CDR1 is LGHNA, CDR2 YSLEER, per germline.

V and J are TRBV5-5 and TRBJ1-6; possibly TRBD1 for D (6 bases). This CDR3 region has 17 residues. CDR1 and CDR2 (germline): SGHKS, YYEKEE (reference sequence). Trimming took 3 bases from V and 4 from J, leaving 17 bases between them. The CDR3 nucleotides are TGTGCCAGCAGCTCACAGGGCGTTGGGCCTTATAATTCACCCCTCCACTTT. Translated: CASSSQGVGPYNSPLHF. The variable domain in full, with the rest retrieved from reference TRBV5-5 and TRBJ1-6, is DAGVTQSPTHLIKTRGQQVTLRCSPISGHKSVSWYQQVLGQGPQFIFQYYEKEERGRGNFPDRFSARQFPNYSSELNVNALLLGDSALYLCASSSQGVGPYNSPLHFGNGTRLTVT.

This clone is labeled large. This rearrangement joins TRBV2 to TRBJ1-4; 9 positions agree with TRBD1. There are 18 residues in the CDR3. V gave up 2 bases and J gave up 5 bases; unmatched junction bases: 12. Germline V CDR1 and CDR2: SNHLY, FYNNEI. This CDR3 reads CASSEWIAPGQGNEKLFF. The CDR3 bases are TGTGCCAGCAGTGAATGGATCGCGCCGGGACAGGGAAATGAAAAACTGTTTTTT.

J is TRBJ1-1 and V is TRBV6-4, with 10 positions matching TRBD1. V dropped 5 bases and J dropped 4; count of bases not matched to a gene: 16. Germline values: CDR1 MRHNA, CDR2 SNTAGT. The CDR3 spans 18 residues. Written as DNA, the CDR3 is TGTGCCAGCAGTCAACCGGGACAGGGGATTTTTTCGACCACTGAAGCTTTCTTT. This gives the protein CASSQPGQGIFSTTEAFF.